The rows below give T cell receptor beta chains drawn from one sample of a study of molecular identifiers for immune sequencing clone quantification. TCRdb itself ran the PCR reads through MiXCR, one entry per CDR3 protein. The profile shows about 640,000 distinct CDR3 sequences, roughly 21% of them singletons. What was sequenced was naive CD8+ T cells from blood, with Jurkat cell RNA spiked in. The receptor source for this set is a human donor in good health. Some libraries in this study had Jurkat cell RNA spiked in. Both conserved end residues are part of each CDR3. Fields, in order: clone size, D gene, J gene, V gene, CDR3 protein, CDR3 DNA. A D gene is named only where the DNA matches it firmly. The size field is filled for only some rows; it gives once, few, many or a size class.

few	.	TRBJ2-7	TRBV5-6	CASSFPGPTLYEQYF	TGTGCCAGCAGCTTCCCAGGCCCTACTCTCTACGAGCAGTACTTC
many	.	TRBJ2-1	TRBV7-2	CASSLGSANEQFF	TGTGCCAGCAGCTTAGGTTCAGCTAATGAGCAGTTCTTC
many	.	TRBJ2-3	TRBV4-1	CASSPVTASTQYF	TGCGCCAGCAGCCCAGTGACAGCTTCTACGCAGTATTTT
few	.	TRBJ1-1	TRBV4-3	CASSAHRTVNTEAFF	TGCGCCAGCAGCGCTCATCGGACAGTGAACACTGAAGCTTTCTTT
.	TRBD1	TRBJ1-5	TRBV30	CAWSPRQGTGNQPQHF	TGTGCCTGGAGCCCGAGACAGGGGACGGGCAATCAGCCCCAGCATTTT
many	.	TRBJ2-7	TRBV3-1	CASSQDGPSYEQYF	TGTGCCAGCAGCCAAGATGGGCCCAGCTACGAGCAGTACTTC
many	.	TRBJ1-5	TRBV5-5	CASSLLGSGNQPQHF	TGTGCCAGCAGCTTGTTAGGGTCGGGAAATCAGCCCCAGCATTTT
many	.	TRBJ1-5	TRBV28	CASSLTGTISNQPQHF	TGTGCCAGCAGTTTAACTGGGACAATAAGCAATCAGCCCCAGCATTTT
.	.	TRBJ2-7	TRBV20-1	CSARVNTHEQYF	TGCAGTGCTAGAGTTAACACCCACGAGCAGTACTTC
few	.	TRBJ1-3	TRBV11-2	CASSPPLSSSSGNTIYF	TGTGCCAGCAGCCCGCCGCTTTCTTCAAGCTCTGGAAACACCATATATTTT
.	.	TRBJ2-1	TRBV4-3	CASSQDPEGGSCNEQFF	TGCGCCAGCAGCCAAGATCCCGAGGGAGGCTCCTGCAATGAGCAGTTCTTC
.	.	TRBJ2-2	TRBV27	CASSPQRVRNTGELFF	TGTGCCAGCAGTCCCCAGAGGGTGCGGAACACCGGGGAGCTGTTTTTT
.	TRBD1	TRBJ2-7	TRBV6-5	CASSLNSGTGGTYEQYF	TGTGCCAGCAGTTTAAACTCCGGGACAGGGGGTACTTACGAGCAGTACTTC
many	TRBD1	TRBJ2-7	TRBV9	CASSPTGGSSYEQYF	TGTGCCAGCAGCCCAACAGGGGGTAGCTCCTACGAGCAGTACTTC
few	TRBD1	TRBJ1-6	TRBV4-1	CASSQIIPGQGVWNSPLHF	TGCGCCAGCAGCCAGATAATTCCGGGACAGGGTGTATGGAATTCACCCCTCCACTTT
.	.	TRBJ1-2	TRBV4-1	CASSQERQGKSYGYTF	TGCGCCAGCAGCCAAGAACGGCAGGGGAAGAGCTATGGCTACACCTTC
many	TRBD1	TRBJ2-5	TRBV4-1	CASSQLGQRQETQYF	TGCGCCAGCAGCCAACTGGGACAGAGACAAGAGACCCAGTACTTC
.	TRBD2	TRBJ2-5	TRBV7-9	CASSPSGDEPIPETQYF	TGTGCCAGCAGCCCTAGCGGGGACGAACCGATCCCAGAGACCCAGTACTTC
few	.	TRBJ2-7	TRBV20-1	CSVIRDRSGSTHGQYF	TGCAGTGTTATCCGGGACAGAAGCGGGAGTACCCACGGGCAGTACTTC
many	.	TRBJ2-7	TRBV6-1	CASSEGSGGSYEQYF	TGTGCCAGCAGTGAAGGGTCAGGGGGGTCCTACGAGCAGTACTTC
.	.	TRBJ2-7	TRBV20-1	CSATKTSYYEQYF	TGCAGTGCTACAAAAACTAGCTACTACGAGCAGTACTTC
many	.	TRBJ2-7	TRBV29-1	CSVEDSSYEQYF	TGCAGCGTTGAAGACAGTTCCTACGAGCAGTACTTC